This T cell receptor (beta chain) was identified in a study of cytomegalovirus exposure and HLA in healthy donors. After removal of 8 bases from V and 0 bases from J, the junction contained 7 bases not matched to a gene. Germline V gives CDR1 MDHEN, CDR2 SYDVKM. This CDR3 is 14 amino acids long. Use of 60 Vbeta and 13 Jbeta primers characterized the PCR. Produced via immunoSEQ multiplex PCR; TCRdb's table is partial and in-frame only. The sample includes about 180,000 clones, 60% to 85% of them seen just once. This TCR was sampled from a woman between 45 and 60 years old in good health and CMV-seropositive. V gene TRBV28 combines with J gene TRBJ2-7; 7 bases are shared with TRBD1. Sequenced: PBMCs. Here the CDR3 reads CASSRTGASYEQYF. The DNA for the CDR3 is TGTGCCAGCTCCCGAACAGGGGCCTCCTACGAGCAGTACTTC.